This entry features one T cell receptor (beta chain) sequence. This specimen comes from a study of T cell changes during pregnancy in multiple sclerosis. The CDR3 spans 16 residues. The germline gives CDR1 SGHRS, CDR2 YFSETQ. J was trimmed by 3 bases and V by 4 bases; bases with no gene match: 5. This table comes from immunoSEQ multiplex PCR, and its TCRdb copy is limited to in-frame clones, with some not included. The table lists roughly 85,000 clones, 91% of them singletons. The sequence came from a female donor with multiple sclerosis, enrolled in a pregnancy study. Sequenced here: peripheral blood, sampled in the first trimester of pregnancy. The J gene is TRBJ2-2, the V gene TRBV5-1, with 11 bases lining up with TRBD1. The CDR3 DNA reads TGCGCCAGCAGCCTGGGACAGGGGGTTTACACCGGGGAGCTGTTTTTT. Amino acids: CASSLGQGVYTGELFF.